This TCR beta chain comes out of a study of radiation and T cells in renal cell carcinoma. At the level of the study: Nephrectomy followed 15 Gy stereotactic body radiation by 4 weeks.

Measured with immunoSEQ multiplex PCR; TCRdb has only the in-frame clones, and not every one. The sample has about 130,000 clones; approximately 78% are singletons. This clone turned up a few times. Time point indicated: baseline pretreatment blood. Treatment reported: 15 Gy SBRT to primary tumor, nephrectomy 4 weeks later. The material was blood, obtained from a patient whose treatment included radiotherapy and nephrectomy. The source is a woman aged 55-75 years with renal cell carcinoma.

The CDR3 DNA sequence: TGTGCCAGCAGCGTAGACAGGGCGGAACAGCCCCAGCATTTT. Translated, it gives CASSVDRAEQPQHF. The chain recombines TRBV9 with TRBJ1-5; weak D call: TRBD1 (6 bases). Looked up from germline, CDR1 is SGDLS and CDR2 is YYNGEE. The germline V and J ends were trimmed by 0 bases and 7 bases, with 11 bases remaining between them. The CDR3 extends over 14 amino acids.